The 8 T cell receptor beta chains below come from one sample, sequenced in a study of identical twins. MiXCR was run by TCRdb on the 5' RACE reads, yielding one entry per CDR3 protein. The table shows under 350,000 distinct CDR3 sequences, with 9.5% occurring only once. These same records also appear under a second study, on yellow fever vaccine responses in identical twins.

Sequenced input: CD8+ T cells sorted from blood. The source of these receptors is a woman younger than 35 in good health.

This clonotype was counted a few times. This chain connects TRBV4-2 to TRBJ2-7; 7 nucleotides line up with TRBD1. Trimming removed 4 bases from V and 0 bases from J; junction bases left unmatched: 9. Per the germline V gene, CDR1 is LGHNA and CDR2 is YNFKEQ. The CDR3 consists of 16 residues. This CDR3 is CASSLKEGDSSYEQYF. In DNA, the CDR3 is TGTGCCAGCAGCCTGAAGGAAGGGGACAGCTCCTACGAGCAGTACTTC.

This clonotype showed up just a few times. This chain uses TRBV5-1 with TRBJ2-7; D uncertain. From germline, CDR1 is SGHRS and CDR2 YFSETQ. This CDR3 region has 13 residues. The ends were cut back, 1 base at V and 3 bases at J, with 8 bases in the middle. CDR3 residues: CASSLRTHYEQYF. The CDR3 DNA follows: TGCGCCAGCAGCTTGAGGACCCACTACGAGCAGTACTTC.

The chain joins TRBV24-1 to TRBJ2-1; TRBD2 might be the D (5 bases). The CDR3 extends over 14 amino acids. V was shortened by 0 bases and J by 7 bases, with 9 bases between the two germline ends. CDR1 and CDR2 from the germline V gene are KGHDR and SFDVKD. The DNA for the CDR3 is TGTGCCACCAGTGATTTGTCGGGGAGAAATGAGCAGTTCTTC. Translated, it gives CATSDLSGRNEQFF.

This clonotype was picked up a small number of times. The chain employs TRBV6-2 or TRBV6-3 and TRBJ2-1; 8 bases map to TRBD2. This CDR3 comprises 14 residues. Per the germline V gene, CDR1 is MNHEY and CDR2 is SVGEGT. V lost 10 bases and J lost 7; bases outside the gene matches: 12. CDR3 in DNA: TGTGCCATCTCTAGGGCTAGCGGGCGTAATGAGCAGTTCTTC. Translated: CAISRASGRNEQFF.

This clonotype was seen ten or more times. The V gene is TRBV27, the J gene TRBJ1-1; D call uncertain. The CDR3 totals 13 residues. Germline V lookup: CDR1 MNHEY, CDR2 SMNVEV (reference sequence). Trimming pared 1 base from V and 5 bases from J, leaving 8 bases between. This CDR3 is CASSLYRGTEAFF. The CDR3 DNA is TGTGCCAGCAGTTTATATCGTGGGACTGAAGCTTTCTTT.

This rearrangement joins TRBV2 to TRBJ2-4; 7 nucleotides align to TRBD2. The CDR3 has 16 residues. CDR1 is SNHLY and CDR2 is FYNNEI in the germline V gene. Unmatched junction bases numbered 5, after V lost 1 base and J lost 2 bases. CDR3 sequence (DNA): TGTGCCAGCAGTGAAGGGGGCGGGGGTACCAAAAACATTCAGTACTTC. This encodes CASSEGGGGTKNIQYF.

This clonotype has more than one count but fewer than ten. The V and J genes are TRBV7-2 and TRBJ2-7, with D unresolved. The CDR3 has 12 residues. V was clipped by 0 bases and J by 5 bases, with 5 bases between them. CDR1 is SGHTA, CDR2 FQGNSA, per germline. This CDR3 reads CASSLARHEQYF. The DNA for the CDR3 is TGTGCCAGCAGCTTAGCGCGCCACGAGCAGTACTTC.

This clonotype was counted at least ten times. The V gene is TRBV4-1, the J gene TRBJ2-1, with D unclear. This CDR3 comprises 15 residues. Germline assignment: CDR1 MGHRA and CDR2 YSYEKL. Deletions cut 3 bases from V and 0 bases from J, with 9 bases between. The CDR3 is CASSQTGNSYNEQFF. The CDR3 region has the DNA TGCGCCAGCAGCCAGACTGGCAACTCCTACAATGAGCAGTTCTTC.